This TCR beta chain was sequenced in a study of naive and memory T cell subsets. Amplification of ligated cDNA took four PCR rounds with SP2 and nested alpha and beta constant primers. TCRdb fed the UMI-ligation and nested PCR reads into MiXCR, producing one record per CDR3 protein. The sample records around 35,000 distinct CDR3 sequences, approximately 9.9% being singletons. Noted treatment: skin biopsy from PPD injection site in Mantoux-positive individual. An oligonucleotide containing a UMI was ligated to the 3' end of TCR cDNA. V lost 0 bases, J lost 2 bases, and 11 bases lay in between. CDR1 is GTSNPN, CDR2 SVGIG, per germline (reference sequence). The CDR3 is 14 amino acids.

The chain employs TRBV30 and TRBJ2-7; D assignment may be TRBD1 or TRBD2 (6 bases each). The sample was skin, taken from a tuberculin skin test site. This clonotype was obtained from an adult in good health. The CDR3 DNA reads as TGTGCCTGGAGTGTACGGGGGCCTACCTACGAGCAGTACTTC. This codes for CAWSVRGPTYEQYF.